The 9 T cell receptor beta chains presented below share a single source sample, sequenced in a study of identical twins. TCRdb itself ran the 5' RACE reads through MiXCR, one entry per CDR3 protein. Among hundreds of thousands of distinct CDR3 sequences listed, over 9% were seen once. These data are also associated with another study on yellow fever vaccine responses in identical twins.

Sequenced: CD8+ T cells sorted from blood. These receptors originate from a young woman in good health.

This clonotype was recorded at least ten times. This chain uses TRBV28 with TRBJ2-3, with D possibly TRBD2 on 5 matching bases. The CDR3 has 15 residues. From germline, CDR1 is MDHEN and CDR2 SYDVKM. With 5 bases removed from V and 1 base from J, the gap between germline ends came to 13 bases. CDR3 DNA: TGTGCCAGCAGTCAAGGACTCGACGGCACAGATACGCAGTATTTT. This gives the protein CASSQGLDGTDTQYF.

Ten or more counts support this clonotype. V is TRBV4-1 and J is TRBJ2-7; 9 bases agree with TRBD1. Germline V gives CDR1 MGHRA, CDR2 YSYEKL. The CDR3 consists of 15 residues. J gave up 2 bases and V 4 bases, and 6 bases lay outside the gene matches. CDR3 nucleotides: TGCGCCAGCAGCCCGAGGACAGGGGAAACCTACGAGCAGTACTTC. It translates to CASSPRTGETYEQYF.

J is TRBJ2-1 and V is TRBV5-1, with TRBD1 matching over 8 bases. V shed 5 bases, J shed 5 bases, and the junction held 3 bases outside the gene matches. Germline V gene lookup returns CDR1 SGHRS and CDR2 YFSETQ. The CDR3 sequence is 13 residues long. For the CDR3, the DNA is TGCGCCAGCAGGGACAGGGCGGACAATGAGCAGTTCTTC. It encodes CASRDRADNEQFF.

The V and J genes are TRBV6-1 and TRBJ2-2, with TRBD2 identical over 10 bases. Germline CDR1 reads MNHNS; CDR2 reads SASEGT. The CDR3 extends over 18 amino acids. The J segment lost 1 base and the V segment lost 6 bases, leaving 11 bases of the junction unmatched. The CDR3 nucleotides are TGTGCCAGCAGCCCATTTCTAGCGGGAGAGAGGAACACCGGGGAGCTGTTTTTT. Encoded protein: CASSPFLAGERNTGELFF.

This clonotype was recorded a few times. The chain employs TRBV28 and TRBJ1-6; no reliable D call. The CDR3 is made up of 13 amino acids. The V and J ends lost 5 bases and 11 bases respectively, with 13 bases between them. CDR1 and CDR2 from the germline V gene are MDHEN and SYDVKM. The CDR3 is CASSLSRGTPLHF. In nucleotides, the CDR3 is TGTGCCAGCAGTCTCTCTAGAGGGACACCCCTCCACTTT.

A few counts support this clonotype. V is TRBV6-5 and J is TRBJ2-5, with 10 bases matching TRBD2. Germline CDR1 and CDR2: MNHEY and SVGAGI. The trim removed 5 bases at V and 7 bases at J, leaving 4 bases unmatched. The CDR3 loop spans 13 amino acids. CDR3 protein: CASSTSGVGTQYF. Here the CDR3 DNA reads TGTGCCAGCAGTACTAGCGGGGTTGGGACCCAGTACTTC.

In its sample, this clonotype was seen a few times. This sequence joins TRBV28 and TRBJ2-3; the match to TRBD2 covers 14 bases. There are 17 residues in the CDR3. The germline gives CDR1 MDHEN, CDR2 SYDVKM. J gave up 5 bases and V 5 bases, and 9 bases lay outside the gene matches. The CDR3 protein is CASSPGTSGSSGDTQYF. The CDR3 DNA reads as TGTGCCAGCAGTCCCGGGACTAGCGGGAGTTCTGGAGATACGCAGTATTTT.

This clonotype was detected a few times. V gene TRBV7-9 combines with J gene TRBJ2-1; D is uncertain. Trimming shortened V by 3 bases and J by 6 bases, and 6 bases separated the two germline ends. The germline V gene has CDR1 SEHNR and CDR2 FQNEAQ (reference sequence). This CDR3 has 12 amino acids. This chain's CDR3 is CASSFGPNEQFF. CDR3 nucleotide sequence: TGTGCCAGCAGCTTTGGGCCCAATGAGCAGTTCTTC.

The CDR3: CASSQGQASSNQPQHF. The CDR3 DNA follows: TGCGCCAGCAGCCAAGGACAGGCCTCATCAAATCAGCCCCAGCATTTT. The chain has TRBV4-1 and TRBJ1-5; D might be TRBD1 (6 bases). Germline CDR1 reads MGHRA; CDR2 reads YSYEKL. The CDR3 consists of 16 residues. The V end was cut by 1 base, the J end by 4 bases, with 14 bases between.